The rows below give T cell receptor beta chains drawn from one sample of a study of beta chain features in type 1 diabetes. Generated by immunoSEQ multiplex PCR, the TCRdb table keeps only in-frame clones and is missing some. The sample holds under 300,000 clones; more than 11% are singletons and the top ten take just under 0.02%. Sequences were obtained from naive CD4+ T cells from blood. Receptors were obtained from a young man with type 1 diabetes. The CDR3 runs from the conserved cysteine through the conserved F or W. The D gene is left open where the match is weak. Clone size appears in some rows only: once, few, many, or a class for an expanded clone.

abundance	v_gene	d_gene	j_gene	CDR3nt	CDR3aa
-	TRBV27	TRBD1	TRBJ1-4	TGTGCCAGCAGTCGCACATGGGACAGGGGACTGTTTTTT	CASSRTWDRGLFF
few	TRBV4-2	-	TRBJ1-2	TGTGCCAGCAGCCGCCGGGGGATCGGCTATGGCTACACCTTC	CASSRRGIGYGYTF
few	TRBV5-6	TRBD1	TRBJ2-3	TGTGCCAGCAGCTTGGCGACAGGGACAGATACGCAGTATTTT	CASSLATGTDTQYF
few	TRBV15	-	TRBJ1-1	TGTGCCACCAGCAGAGACTGGGGGGGAAGGGGAACTGAAGCTTTCTTT	CATSRDWGGRGTEAFF
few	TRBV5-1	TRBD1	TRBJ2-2	TGCGCCAGCAGCGATGACAGGGCCGCCGGGGAGCTGTTTTTT	CASSDDRAAGELFF
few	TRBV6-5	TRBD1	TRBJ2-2	TGTGCCAGCACCCCACAGGGGGCAAAGAACGGGGAGCTGTTTTTT	CASTPQGAKNGELFF
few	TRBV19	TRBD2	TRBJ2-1	TGTGCCAGTAGTAGACCCCTGACGGGAGGGCCCCATGAGCAGTTCTTC	CASSRPLTGGPHEQFF
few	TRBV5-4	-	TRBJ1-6	TGTGCCAGCAGCAGGGGAGGCGCGGATTCACCCCTCCACTTT	CASSRGGADSPLHF
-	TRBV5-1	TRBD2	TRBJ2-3	TGCGCCAGCAGCTTGACCGGCGGGGGGGCCGGGGATACGCAGTATTTT	CASSLTGGGAGDTQYF
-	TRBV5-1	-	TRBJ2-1	TGCGCCAGCAGCTTAGGGAGGCATGAGCAGTTCTTC	CASSLGRHEQFF
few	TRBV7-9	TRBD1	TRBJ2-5	TGTGCCAGCAGCCCGGGGGACAGGGAAGAGACCCAGTACTTC	CASSPGDREETQYF
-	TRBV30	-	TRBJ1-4	TGTGCCTGGAGTAGGCAGGGCGGCGAAAAACTGTTTTTT	CAWSRQGGEKLFF
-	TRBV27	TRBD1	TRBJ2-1	TGTGCCAGCAGTTTCTCGGGACAGTCCCGCAATGAGCAGTTCTTC	CASSFSGQSRNEQFF
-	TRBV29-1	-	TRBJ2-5	TGCAGTTTGGTCCGAGGCCAAGAGACCCAGTACTTC	CSLVRGQETQYF
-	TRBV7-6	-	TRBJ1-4	TGTGCCAGCAGCCCCCAGGTGCGGGGGACTAATGAAAAACTGTTTTTT	CASSPQVRGTNEKLFF
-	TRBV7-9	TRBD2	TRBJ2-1	TGTGCCAGCAGCTCCCAAGCGGGAGGGACCTACAATGAGCAGTTCTTC	CASSSQAGGTYNEQFF
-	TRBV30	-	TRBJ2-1	TGTGCCTGGAGTGTGGGCATTTACAATGAGCAGTTCTTC	CAWSVGIYNEQFF
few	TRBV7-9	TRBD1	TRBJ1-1	TGTGCCAGCAGCCCCCAGGGGGCGGCTGAAGCTTTCTTT	CASSPQGAAEAFF
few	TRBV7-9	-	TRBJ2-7	TGTGCCAGCAGCTTAGGGGCCGAGCAGTACTTC	CASSLGAEQYF
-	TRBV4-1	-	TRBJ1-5	TGCGCCAGCAGCCAAGTTGCACAGGGTTTTTCTCCCCAGCATTTT	CASSQVAQGFSPQHF
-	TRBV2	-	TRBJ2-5	TGTGCCAGCAAAAGGGACTTACAAGAGACCCAGTACTTC	CASKRDLQETQYF
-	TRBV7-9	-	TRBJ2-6	TGTGCCAGCAGCGCAGCGAATGGGGCCAACGTCCTGACTTTC	CASSAANGANVLTF
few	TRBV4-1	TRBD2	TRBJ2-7	TGCGCCAGCAGCCGGGGGGAGACTAGCGGGTCCTACGAGCAGTACTTC	CASSRGETSGSYEQYF
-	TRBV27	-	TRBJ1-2	TGTGCCAGCAGTTTAGGGAGAGAAACCTATGGCTACACCTTC	CASSLGRETYGYTF
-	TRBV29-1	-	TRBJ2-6	TGCAGCGCGTTCGGGGGGCCCGTGACGCAGGTGCCTGGGGCCAACGTCCTGACTTTC	CSAFGGPVTQVPGANVLTF
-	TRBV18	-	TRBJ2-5	TGTGCCAGCTCACCTCCGGGCAGTCAGGGAAACCAAGAGACCCAGTACTTC	CASSPPGSQGNQETQYF
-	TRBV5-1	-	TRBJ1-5	TGCGCCAGCAGCTTGGACGGCAGGGCAAGCAATCAGCCCCAGCATTTT	CASSLDGRASNQPQHF
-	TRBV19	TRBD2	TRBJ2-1	TGTGCCAGTAGTTCCCTGGCAGGGTCGGGACTAGCTCGGTTCTTC	CASSSLAGSGLARFF
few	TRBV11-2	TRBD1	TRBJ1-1	TGTGCCAGCAGCCCCCGACAGGGGTTCCCTGAAGCTTTCTTT	CASSPRQGFPEAFF
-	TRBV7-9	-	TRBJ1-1	TGTGCCAGCACCTCGACTTTGAGCACTGAAGCTTTCTTT	CASTSTLSTEAFF
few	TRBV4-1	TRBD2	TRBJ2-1	TGCGCCAGCAGCCAAGATGAGACTAGCGGGAGAGTCTATTTCTTC	CASSQDETSGRVYFF
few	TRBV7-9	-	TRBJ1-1	TGTGCCAGCAGCTTAGCGACCGGGAGAGAAGCTTTCTTT	CASSLATGREAFF